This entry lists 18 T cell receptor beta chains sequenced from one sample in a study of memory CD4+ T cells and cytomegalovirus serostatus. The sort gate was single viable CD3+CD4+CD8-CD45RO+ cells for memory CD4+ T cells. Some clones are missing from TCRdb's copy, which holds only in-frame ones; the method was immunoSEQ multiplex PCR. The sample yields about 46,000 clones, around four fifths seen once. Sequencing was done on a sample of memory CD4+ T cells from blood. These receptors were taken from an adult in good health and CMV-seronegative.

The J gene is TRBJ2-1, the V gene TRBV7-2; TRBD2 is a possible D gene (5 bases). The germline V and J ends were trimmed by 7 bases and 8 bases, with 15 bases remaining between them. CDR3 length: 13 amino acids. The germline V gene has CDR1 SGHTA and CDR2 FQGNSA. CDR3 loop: CASTPGSTDEQFF. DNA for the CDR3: TGTGCCAGCACCCCTGGGAGCACAGATGAGCAGTTCTTC.

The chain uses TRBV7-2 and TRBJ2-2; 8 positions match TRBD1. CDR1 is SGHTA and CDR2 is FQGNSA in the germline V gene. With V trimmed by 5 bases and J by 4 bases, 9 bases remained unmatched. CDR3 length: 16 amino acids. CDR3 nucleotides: TGTGCCAGCAGCGCACAGACAGGGGTAGTCACCGGGGAGCTGTTTTTT. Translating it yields CASSAQTGVVTGELFF.

DNA of the CDR3: TGTGCCAGCAGCTTAAGTGGACTAGCGGGGGGCAGCACAGATACGCAGTATTTT. Translating gives CASSLSGLAGGSTDTQYF. The V gene is TRBV5-8, the J gene TRBJ2-3; 14 bases agree with TRBD2. CDR3 length: 18 amino acids. CDR1 SGHTS and CDR2 YDEGEE come from the germline V gene. The ends lost 2 bases at V and 0 bases at J; junction bases unmatched: 5.

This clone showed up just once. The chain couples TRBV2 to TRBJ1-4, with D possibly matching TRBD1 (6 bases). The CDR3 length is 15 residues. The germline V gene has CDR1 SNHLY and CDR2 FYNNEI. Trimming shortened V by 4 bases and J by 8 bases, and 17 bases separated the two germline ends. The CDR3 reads CASSVLAGGGEKLFF. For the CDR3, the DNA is TGTGCCAGCAGTGTCCTCGCCGGAGGGGGAGAAAAACTGTTTTTT.

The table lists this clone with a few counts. DNA of the CDR3: TGTGCCAGCAGTGAATATCGAGGGACGGGACCGAAGGACATTCAGTACTTC. Translation gives CASSEYRGTGPKDIQYF. The chain employs TRBV6-1 and TRBJ2-4; tentatively, D is TRBD1 or TRBD2 (5 bases each). Looked up from germline, CDR1 is MNHNS and CDR2 is SASEGT. Trimming left V 2 bases short and J 8 bases short, with 22 bases between. This CDR3 contains 17 residues.

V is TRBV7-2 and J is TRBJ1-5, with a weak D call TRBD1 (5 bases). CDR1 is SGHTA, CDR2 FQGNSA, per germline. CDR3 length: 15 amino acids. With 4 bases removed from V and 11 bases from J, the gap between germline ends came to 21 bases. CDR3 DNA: TGTGCCAGCAGCTCCGAGCGGCAGGGAAAAGGGGCCCAGCATTTT. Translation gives CASSSERQGKGAQHF.

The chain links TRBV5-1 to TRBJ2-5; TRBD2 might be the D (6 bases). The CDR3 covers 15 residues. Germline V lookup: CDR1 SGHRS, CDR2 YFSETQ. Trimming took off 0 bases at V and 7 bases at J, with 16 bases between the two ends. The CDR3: CASSLEAGPGGTQYF. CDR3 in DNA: TGCGCCAGCAGCTTGGAGGCGGGGCCCGGAGGGACCCAGTACTTC.

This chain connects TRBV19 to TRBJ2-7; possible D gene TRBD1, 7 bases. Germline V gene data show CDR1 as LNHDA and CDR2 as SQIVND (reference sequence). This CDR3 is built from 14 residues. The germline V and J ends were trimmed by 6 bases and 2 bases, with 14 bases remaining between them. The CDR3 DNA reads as TGTGCCAGTAGCAATCGGGGGACAGCCTACGAGCAGTACTTC. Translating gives CASSNRGTAYEQYF.

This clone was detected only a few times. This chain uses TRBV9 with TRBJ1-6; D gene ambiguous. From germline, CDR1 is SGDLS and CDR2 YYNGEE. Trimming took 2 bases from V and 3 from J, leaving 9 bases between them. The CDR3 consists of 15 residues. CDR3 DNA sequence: TGTGCCAGCAGCGTTGAGAACAGCTATAATTCACCCCTCCACTTT. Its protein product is CASSVENSYNSPLHF.

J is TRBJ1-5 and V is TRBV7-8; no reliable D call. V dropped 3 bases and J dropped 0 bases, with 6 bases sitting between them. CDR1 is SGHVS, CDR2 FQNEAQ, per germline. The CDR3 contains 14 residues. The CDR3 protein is CASSFSGSNQPQHF. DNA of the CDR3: TGTGCCAGCAGCTTTTCAGGTAGCAATCAGCCCCAGCATTTT.

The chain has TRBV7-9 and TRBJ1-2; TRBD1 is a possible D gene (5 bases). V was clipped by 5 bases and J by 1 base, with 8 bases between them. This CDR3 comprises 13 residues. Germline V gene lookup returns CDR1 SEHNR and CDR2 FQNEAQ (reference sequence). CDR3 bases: TGTGCCAGCAGCCCGACAGTTAACTATGGCTACACCTTC. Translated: CASSPTVNYGYTF.

For the CDR3, the DNA is TGTGCCAGCAGCCCCGCGGGGGGGGGCTACGAGCAGTACTTC. Protein sequence: CASSPAGGGYEQYF. J is TRBJ2-7 and V is TRBV7-2; 9 bases fit TRBD2. The junction had 5 bases not matched to a gene; V was cut back by 5 bases and J by 3 bases. Germline V CDR1 and CDR2: SGHTA, FQGNSA. The CDR3 contains 14 residues.

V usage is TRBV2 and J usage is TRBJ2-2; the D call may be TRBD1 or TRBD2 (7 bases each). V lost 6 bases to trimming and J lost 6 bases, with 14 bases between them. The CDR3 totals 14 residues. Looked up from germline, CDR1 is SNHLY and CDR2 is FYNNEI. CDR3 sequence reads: CASRGDSGAGELFF. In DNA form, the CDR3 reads TGTGCCAGCAGGGGGGACAGCGGGGCCGGGGAGCTGTTTTTT.

This chain's CDR3 is CASSLDRGGVYGYTF. The DNA for the CDR3 is TGTGCCAGCAGCTTAGATCGGGGAGGAGTCTATGGCTACACCTTC. The chain joins TRBV11-2 to TRBJ1-2; D gene unclear. Trimming removed 0 bases from V and 4 bases from J, with 12 bases in between. The CDR3 extends over 15 amino acids. CDR1 is SGHAT and CDR2 is FQNNGV in the germline V gene.

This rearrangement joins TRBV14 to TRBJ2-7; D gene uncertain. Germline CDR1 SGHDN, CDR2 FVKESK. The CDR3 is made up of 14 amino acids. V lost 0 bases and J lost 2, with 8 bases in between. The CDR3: CASSQETVAYEQYF. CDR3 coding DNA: TGTGCCAGCAGCCAAGAAACGGTGGCCTACGAGCAGTACTTC. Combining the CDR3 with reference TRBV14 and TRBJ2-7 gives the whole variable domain EAGVTQFPSHSVIEKGQTVTLRCDPISGHDNLYWYRRVMGKEIKFLLHFVKESKQDESGMPNNRFLAERTGGTYSTLKVQPAELEDSGVYFCASSQETVAYEQYFGPGTRLTVT.

CDR3 sequence (DNA): TGTGCCAGTGGATCCTACGAGCAGTACTTC. As protein: CASGSYEQYF. J is TRBJ2-7 and V is TRBV19; the D is unclear. Germline V gene data show CDR1 as LNHDA and CDR2 as SQIVND (reference sequence). The V and J ends lost 8 bases and 1 base respectively, with 3 bases between them. This CDR3 is built from 10 residues. Together with reference TRBV19 and TRBJ2-7, the CDR3 gives the full variable domain: DGGITQSPKYLFRKEGQNVTLSCEQNLNHDAMYWYRQDPGQGLRLIYYSQIVNDFQKGDIAEGYSVSREKKESFPLTVTSAQKNPTAFYLCASGSYEQYFGPGTRLTVT.

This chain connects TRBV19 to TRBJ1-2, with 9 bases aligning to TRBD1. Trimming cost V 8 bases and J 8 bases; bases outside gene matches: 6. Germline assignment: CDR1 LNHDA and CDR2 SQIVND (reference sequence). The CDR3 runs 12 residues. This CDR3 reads CASYTGGLGYTF. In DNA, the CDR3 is TGTGCCAGTTATACAGGGGGCCTCGGCTACACCTTC.

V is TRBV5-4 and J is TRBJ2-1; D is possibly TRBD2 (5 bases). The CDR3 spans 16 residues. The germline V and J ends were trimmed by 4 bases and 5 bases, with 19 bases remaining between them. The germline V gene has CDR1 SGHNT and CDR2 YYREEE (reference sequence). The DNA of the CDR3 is TGTGCCAGCAGCCCGCCCTTTCAAGGGAGCAACAATGAGCAGTTCTTC. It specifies CASSPPFQGSNNEQFF.